This T cell receptor beta chain was documented in a study of cytomegalovirus exposure and HLA in healthy donors. Study-level results: Later genetic work tied a missense DCLRE1C variant to beta-chain V and J trimming. Other equally common chains were less clonally expanded than HLA-associated TCR beta chains, a later analysis showed.

The study ran its PCR with 60 Vbeta and 13 Jbeta primers. Data came from immunoSEQ multiplex PCR; TCRdb stores just in-frame clones and leaves some out. The sample carries 100,000 to 150,000 clones, about 79% recorded once. Of note for this clone: Its antigen is not known.

The V gene lost 0 bases and the J gene lost 4 bases, with 13 bases spanning the gap. The CDR3 is 15 amino acids. Germline values: CDR1 SGHRS, CDR2 YFSETQ. The sequenced sample consisted of PBMCs. The rearrangement uses TRBV5-1 and TRBJ2-5, with D possibly being TRBD1 (5 bases). The clonotype comes from a woman between 18 and 29 years old in good health and CMV-seropositive. The CDR3 sequence: CASSLGQGGLETQYF. As DNA, the CDR3 is TGCGCCAGCAGCTTGGGTCAGGGTGGGCTAGAGACCCAGTACTTC.